Listed here are 31 T cell receptor beta chains from one sample, sequenced in a study of graft-versus-host responses after intestinal transplantation. The antigens these receptors bind are not known. Assay: immunoSEQ multiplex PCR; the TCRdb copy retains only in-frame clones and omits some. Among about 26,000 clones listed, 82% were seen once. The specimen comprised unstimulated CD4+ T cells sorted from spleen or lymph node cells, sampled before intestinal transplant. These receptors all stem from a human donor who received an intestinal transplant.

The chain carries TRBV6-4 and TRBJ1-1, with a possible D match to TRBD1 (6 bases). The CDR3 runs to 15 residues. Deletions cut 4 bases from V and 0 bases from J, with 12 bases between. Germline CDR1 MRHNA, CDR2 SNTAGT. The CDR3 region is CASSVEGGVNTEAFF. The CDR3 nucleotides read TGTGCCAGCAGTGTCGAGGGGGGGGTGAACACTGAAGCTTTCTTT.

The genes are TRBV19 and TRBJ2-7, with D hard to call. Trimming removed 0 bases at V and 0 bases at J, with 6 bases between. Per germline, CDR1 LNHDA and CDR2 SQIVND (reference sequence). The CDR3 has 14 amino acids. CDR3 residues: CASSIDPRSYEQYF. The CDR3 region has the DNA TGTGCCAGTAGTATAGATCCCCGCTCCTACGAGCAGTACTTC.

The V and J genes are TRBV4-1 and TRBJ2-5; 9 positions match TRBD2. Germline lookup yields CDR1 MGHRA and CDR2 YSYEKL. This CDR3 comprises 15 residues. After removal of 6 bases from V and 5 bases from J, the junction contained 10 bases not matched to a gene. Written as DNA, the CDR3 is TGCGCCAGCAGGGGGAATAGCGGGGGTTCGGAGACCCAGTACTTC. Its translation: CASRGNSGGSETQYF.

This clone was observed once. This chain connects TRBV6-6 to TRBJ1-4; the D gene is possibly TRBD1 (5 bases). Between the trimmed V and J ends, which lost 0 bases and 8 bases, there was a span of 10 bases. Germline assignment: CDR1 MNHNY and CDR2 SVGAGI (reference sequence). This CDR3 region has 14 residues. DNA for the CDR3: TGTGCCAGCAGTTACTCGTTTAGGGACGAAAAACTGTTTTTT. Translating gives CASSYSFRDEKLFF.

The genes are TRBV6-1 and TRBJ2-2; no clear D. The CDR3 loop spans 14 amino acids. V lost 7 bases, J lost 2 bases, and 11 bases lay in between. CDR1 is MNHNS, CDR2 SASEGT, per germline. Written as DNA, the CDR3 is TGTGCCAGCACTCCGTTGGACAACACCGGGGAGCTGTTTTTT. This encodes CASTPLDNTGELFF.

The chain couples TRBV10-3 to TRBJ2-5, with 16 bases identical to TRBD2. CDR1 is ENHRY and CDR2 is SYGVKD in the germline V gene. The trim removed 3 bases at V and 5 bases at J, leaving 3 bases unmatched. The CDR3 loop spans 16 amino acids. The CDR3 DNA is TGTGCCATCAGTGAACCGGGACTAGCGGGGGGGGAGACCCAGTACTTC. It encodes CAISEPGLAGGETQYF.

This chain links TRBV2 with TRBJ2-7, with TRBD1 matching over 11 bases. Germline values: CDR1 SNHLY, CDR2 FYNNEI. CDR3 length: 14 residues. J gave up 5 bases and V 4 bases, and 4 bases lay outside the gene matches. The CDR3 bases are TGTGCCAGCAGTGCGGACAGGGGGCGCGACGAGCAGTACTTC. Protein: CASSADRGRDEQYF.

The CDR3: CASSEAGAKNIQYF. The CDR3 DNA follows: TGTGCCAGCAGTGAAGCGGGGGCCAAAAACATTCAGTACTTC. The chain carries TRBV2 and TRBJ2-4; D remains unclear. V gave up 0 bases and J gave up 1 base, with 4 bases separating them. Germline loops: CDR1 SNHLY, CDR2 FYNNEI. The CDR3 loop spans 14 amino acids.

The J gene is TRBJ2-3, the V gene TRBV7-3, with TRBD2 matching 9 bases. V gave up 8 bases and J gave up 3 bases; unmatched junction bases: 6. Germline assignment: CDR1 SGHTA and CDR2 FQGTGA. This CDR3 comprises 14 residues. The CDR3 region is CASAPLAGTDTQYF. In DNA form, the CDR3 reads TGTGCCAGCGCCCCACTAGCGGGTACAGATACGCAGTATTTT.

This clone appeared a few times. V usage is TRBV6-1 and J usage is TRBJ2-7; maybe TRBD2 (6 bases). V gave up 7 bases and J gave up 7 bases, with 11 bases separating them. This CDR3 comprises 11 residues. The germline V gene encodes CDR1 MNHNS and CDR2 SASEGT. The CDR3 nucleotides are TGTGCCAGCACCTTCAGCGGGGAGCAGTACTTC. This encodes CASTFSGEQYF.

This clone was detected once. V and J are TRBV19 and TRBJ2-2; D gene uncertain. V was trimmed by 3 bases and J by 3 bases, leaving 5 bases between them. Germline CDR1 is LNHDA and CDR2 is SQIVND (reference sequence). The CDR3 covers 13 residues. The CDR3 reads CASSIAYTGELFF. The CDR3 DNA follows: TGTGCCAGTAGTATTGCGTACACCGGGGAGCTGTTTTTT.

The genes are TRBV6-6 and TRBJ1-2, with TRBD1 identical over 8 bases. V was clipped by 8 bases and J by 3 bases; unmatched bases: 14. The CDR3 runs to 16 residues. Germline CDR1 is MNHNY and CDR2 is SVGAGI (reference sequence). CDR3: CASLGGGQVNHYGYTF. The CDR3 DNA reads TGTGCCAGCCTAGGGGGGGGACAGGTGAACCACTATGGCTACACCTTC.

The chain uses TRBV28 and TRBJ1-5; D uncertain. The germline gives CDR1 MDHEN, CDR2 SYDVKM. The V end lost 1 base, the J end lost 4 bases, and 11 bases lay between the germline ends. The CDR3 covers 15 residues. The CDR3 region is CASSLSGRQNQPQHF. For the CDR3, the DNA is TGTGCCAGCAGTTTATCGGGGAGGCAAAATCAGCCCCAGCATTTT. The full variable domain, with the rest looked up from reference TRBV28 and TRBJ1-5, is DVKVTQSSRYLVKRTGEKVFLECVQDMDHENMFWYRQDPGLGLRLIYFSYDVKMKEKGDIPEGYSVSREKKERFSLILESASTNQTSMYLCASSLSGRQNQPQHFGDGTRLSIL.

V is TRBV5-1 and J is TRBJ2-1; a possible D gene is TRBD1 (6 bases). CDR1 SGHRS and CDR2 YFSETQ come from the germline V gene. Trimming shortened V by 6 bases and J by 3 bases, and 13 bases separated the two germline ends. The CDR3 covers 14 residues. The chain's CDR3 is CASKEGQLYNEQFF. Here the CDR3 DNA reads TGCGCCAGCAAGGAAGGACAGCTCTACAATGAGCAGTTCTTC.

This CDR3 reads CASRPGTDVLETQYF. CDR3 nucleotide sequence: TGCGCCAGCAGGCCCGGGACAGATGTCCTAGAGACCCAGTACTTC. The rearrangement links TRBV5-1 to TRBJ2-5; 7 positions agree with TRBD1. Germline CDR1 and CDR2: SGHRS and YFSETQ. This CDR3 region has 15 residues. V shed 5 bases and J 4 bases; nucleotides not matched to a gene: 11.

The genes are TRBV6-5 and TRBJ1-6; no firm D call. Germline CDR1 MNHEY, CDR2 SVGAGI. The CDR3 totals 15 residues. V dropped 5 bases and J dropped 0 bases, with 8 bases sitting between them. The CDR3 is CASSPGISYNSPLHF. The CDR3 DNA reads TGTGCCAGCAGTCCCGGGATCTCCTATAATTCACCCCTCCACTTT.

This clone was observed once. The chain recombines TRBV5-4 with TRBJ2-3; 7 bases are a match to TRBD2. The germline V gene encodes CDR1 SGHNT and CDR2 YYREEE (reference sequence). This CDR3 is 15 amino acids long. V shed 3 bases and J 6 bases; nucleotides not matched to a gene: 10. The CDR3 loop is CASSYLAGTGDTQYF. CDR3 coding DNA: TGTGCCAGCAGCTATTTAGCGGGTACGGGGGATACGCAGTATTTT.

The chain is built from TRBV5-4 and TRBJ2-1; TRBD2 matches 10 bases. CDR1 is SGHNT and CDR2 is YYREEE in the germline V gene (reference sequence). The CDR3 consists of 15 residues. The V and J ends lost 1 base and 9 bases, in that order; junction bases with no gene match: 7. The DNA for the CDR3 is TGTGCCAGCAGCTTGCCCAGCGGGAGGGCCGGTGAGCAGTTCTTC. The encoded protein is CASSLPSGRAGEQFF.

This sequence joins TRBV7-2 and TRBJ2-1, with D maybe TRBD2 (5 bases). CDR3 length equals 15 residues. CDR1 is SGHTA and CDR2 is FQGNSA in the germline V gene. The ends were cut back, 2 bases at V and 11 bases at J, with 19 bases in the middle. In DNA, the CDR3 is TGTGCCAGCAGCTTATTGGGAACCCCTTACGGGAAGCAGTTCTTC. The encoded protein is CASSLLGTPYGKQFF.

The chain links TRBV5-4 to TRBJ1-5; D perhaps matches TRBD1 (6 bases). Deletions cut 0 bases from V and 4 bases from J, with 8 bases between. The CDR3 length is 14 residues. Germline V gene data show CDR1 as SGHNT and CDR2 as YYREEE (reference sequence). The CDR3 sequence is CASSLGGRNQPQHF. Here the CDR3 DNA reads TGTGCCAGCAGCTTGGGGGGGCGAAATCAGCCCCAGCATTTT.

This clone occurred once. The chain recombines TRBV7-9 with TRBJ1-5; no reliable D call. Germline V gives CDR1 SEHNR, CDR2 FQNEAQ (reference sequence). CDR3 length equals 13 residues. With 1 base removed from V and 5 bases from J, the gap between germline ends came to 6 bases. The CDR3 is CASSLEEDQPQHF. The CDR3 DNA sequence: TGTGCCAGCAGCTTAGAGGAGGATCAGCCCCAGCATTTT.

This clone was counted once. The chain couples TRBV18 to TRBJ1-1; D is perhaps TRBD1 (5 bases). CDR1 is KGHSH and CDR2 is LQKENI in the germline V gene. This CDR3 region has 15 residues. Trimming stripped 8 bases from V and 3 bases from J, with 19 bases between. The CDR3 sequence: CASTGGGEGYTEAFF. DNA of the CDR3: TGTGCCAGCACCGGCGGGGGTGAGGGCTACACTGAAGCTTTCTTT.

The gene calls are TRBV2 and TRBJ2-7; D gene unclear. CDR3 length: 11 amino acids. Trimming cost V 6 bases and J 3 bases, with 6 bases left between them. From germline, CDR1 is SNHLY and CDR2 FYNNEI. The CDR3 sequence is CASRRNYEQYF. CDR3 sequence (DNA): TGTGCCAGCAGGCGGAACTACGAGCAGTACTTC.

This clone was detected once. This chain connects TRBV5-1 to TRBJ1-2, with D maybe TRBD1 (5 bases). Trimming removed 4 bases from V and 3 bases from J, with 13 bases in between. The CDR3 has 14 amino acids. The germline CDR1 and CDR2 sequences are SGHRS and YFSETQ. The chain's CDR3 is CASSKETGHYGYTF. The DNA for the CDR3 is TGCGCCAGCAGCAAAGAAACAGGTCACTATGGCTACACCTTC.

This sequence joins TRBV7-3 and TRBJ2-3; 13 bases match TRBD2. There are 16 residues in the CDR3. Germline trimming cut 5 bases from V and 7 bases from J; bases unmatched to any gene: 9. In germline, CDR1 is SGHTA, CDR2 FQGTGA. This chain's CDR3 is CASSPRTSGSGNTQYF. The CDR3, as DNA: TGTGCCAGCAGCCCTCGGACTAGCGGGAGTGGAAATACGCAGTATTTT.

The chain carries TRBV11-2 and TRBJ2-5; 11 bases are a match to TRBD2. V was pared by 3 bases and J by 4 bases, with 4 bases of the junction left unmatched. From germline, CDR1 is SGHAT and CDR2 FQNNGV. The CDR3 sequence is 15 residues long. The CDR3 DNA sequence: TGTGCCAGCAGCTTGGGGCTAGCGGGGGGAGAGACCCAGTACTTC. Its protein is CASSLGLAGGETQYF.

CDR3 region: CASSLTGPYEQYF. CDR3 coding DNA: TGCGCCAGCAGCTTGACAGGGCCCTACGAGCAGTACTTC. The chain employs TRBV5-1 and TRBJ2-7; weak D call: TRBD1 (6 bases). Per the germline V gene, CDR1 is SGHRS and CDR2 is YFSETQ. The CDR3 has 13 amino acids. V lost 1 base to trimming and J lost 2 bases, with 7 bases between them.

The rearrangement links TRBV6-5 to TRBJ1-1; the match to TRBD1 covers 10 bases. V gave up 2 bases and J gave up 7 bases; unmatched junction bases: 1. The CDR3 covers 13 residues. Germline assignment: CDR1 MNHEY and CDR2 SVGAGI. The CDR3 sequence is CASSYRTGGEAFF. As DNA, the CDR3 is TGTGCCAGCAGTTACAGGACAGGGGGTGAAGCTTTCTTT.

The CDR3 region is CASSIPGQSYEQYF. The DNA of the CDR3 is TGTGCCAGCAGTATTCCGGGACAGAGCTACGAGCAGTACTTC. The gene calls are TRBV6-6 and TRBJ2-7; 7 bases fit TRBD1. There are 14 residues in the CDR3. The J segment lost 3 bases and the V segment lost 5 bases, leaving 7 bases of the junction unmatched. Per germline, CDR1 MNHNY and CDR2 SVGAGI (reference sequence).

In this sample, this clone turned up once. The V gene is TRBV5-4, the J gene TRBJ2-7; D perhaps matches TRBD1 (5 bases). The CDR3 runs 14 residues. Germline V lookup: CDR1 SGHNT, CDR2 YYREEE (reference sequence). Deletions cut 4 bases from V and 4 bases from J, with 15 bases between. DNA of the CDR3: TGTGCCAGCAGCGGGGCGGTCGGAGCATACGAGCAGTACTTC. Protein sequence: CASSGAVGAYEQYF.

CDR3 residues: CASSYSMIVSPYEQYF. CDR3 coding DNA: TGTGCCAGCAGTTACTCGATGATAGTTTCTCCCTACGAGCAGTACTTC. J is TRBJ2-7 and V is TRBV6-5, with D unresolved. Germline CDR1 and CDR2: MNHEY and SVGAGI. The CDR3 is 16 amino acids. V was cut by 0 bases and J by 2 bases, with 14 bases left in between.